This T cell receptor (beta chain) derives from a study of patients and donors after allogeneic stem cell transplantation. The CDR3 extends over 18 amino acids. After removal of 7 bases from V and 0 bases from J, the junction contained 13 bases not matched to a gene. In germline, CDR1 is MDHEN, CDR2 SYDVKM. This clonotype was recorded once. TCRdb ran MiXCR on the RT-PCR reads and lists one entry per CDR3 protein. The table has over 200,000 distinct CDR3 sequences, 35% to 45% seen once. This sequence originates from a human donor who was either an allogeneic HSCT recipient or a stem cell or donor lymphocyte infusion donor (not recorded which). It is not recorded whose cells these are; they may come from a transplant donor. The sequencing input was blood, either unsorted or a sorted T cell fraction (not recorded which). The V call is TRBV28, the J call TRBJ2-3; 10 nucleotides align to TRBD2. The CDR3 loop reads CASTSVLAGVFSTDTQYF. CDR3 DNA: TGTGCCAGCACCTCGGTTCTAGCGGGGGTTTTTAGCACAGATACGCAGTATTTT.